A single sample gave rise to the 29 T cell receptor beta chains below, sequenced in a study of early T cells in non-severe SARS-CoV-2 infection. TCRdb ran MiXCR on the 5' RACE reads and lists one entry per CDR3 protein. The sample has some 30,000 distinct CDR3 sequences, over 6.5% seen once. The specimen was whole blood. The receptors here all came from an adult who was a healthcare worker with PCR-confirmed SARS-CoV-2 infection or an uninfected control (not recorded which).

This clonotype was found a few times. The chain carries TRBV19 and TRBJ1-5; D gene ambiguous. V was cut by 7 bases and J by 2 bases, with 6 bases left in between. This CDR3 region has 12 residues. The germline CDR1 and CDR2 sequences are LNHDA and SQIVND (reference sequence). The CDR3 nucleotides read TGTGCCAGTACTCGCGGCAATCAGCCCCAGCATTTT. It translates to CASTRGNQPQHF.

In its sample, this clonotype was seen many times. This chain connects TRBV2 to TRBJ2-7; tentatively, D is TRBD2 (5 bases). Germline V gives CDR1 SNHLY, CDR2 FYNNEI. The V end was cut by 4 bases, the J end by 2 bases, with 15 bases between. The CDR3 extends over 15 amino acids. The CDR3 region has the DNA TGTGCCAGCAGTGGAGGACTTCCCAGTGCCTACGAGCAGTACTTC. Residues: CASSGGLPSAYEQYF.

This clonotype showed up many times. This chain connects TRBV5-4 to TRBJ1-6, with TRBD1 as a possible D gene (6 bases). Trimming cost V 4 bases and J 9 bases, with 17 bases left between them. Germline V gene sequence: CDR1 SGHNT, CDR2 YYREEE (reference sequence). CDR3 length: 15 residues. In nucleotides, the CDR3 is TGTGCCAGCAGCCCCACAGGGCTAGGAAGTTCACCCCTCCACTTT. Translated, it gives CASSPTGLGSSPLHF.

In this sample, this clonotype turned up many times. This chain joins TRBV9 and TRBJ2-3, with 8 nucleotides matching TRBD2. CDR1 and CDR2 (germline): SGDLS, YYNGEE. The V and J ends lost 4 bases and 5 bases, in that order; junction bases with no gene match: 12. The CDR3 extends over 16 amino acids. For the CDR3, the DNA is TGTGCCAGCAGCCCCGGTCTCGGGAGGGCCGTAGATACGCAGTATTTT. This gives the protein CASSPGLGRAVDTQYF.

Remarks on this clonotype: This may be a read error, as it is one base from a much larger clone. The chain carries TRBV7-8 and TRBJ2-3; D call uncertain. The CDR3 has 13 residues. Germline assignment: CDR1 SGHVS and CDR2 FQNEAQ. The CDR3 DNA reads TGTGCCAGCAGCGTTAGATACACAGATTCGCAGTATTTT. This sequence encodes CASSVRYTDSQYF.

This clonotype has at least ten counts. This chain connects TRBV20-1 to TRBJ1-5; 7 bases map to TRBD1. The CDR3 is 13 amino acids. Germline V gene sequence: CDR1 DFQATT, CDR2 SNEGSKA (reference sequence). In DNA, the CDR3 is TGCACCCCCGAGCGACAGGGCCTTCAGCCCCAGCATTTT. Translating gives CTPERQGLQPQHF.

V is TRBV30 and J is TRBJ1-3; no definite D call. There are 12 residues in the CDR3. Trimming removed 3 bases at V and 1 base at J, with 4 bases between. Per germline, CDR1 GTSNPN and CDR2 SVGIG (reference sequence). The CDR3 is CAWRKSGNTIYF. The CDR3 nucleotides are TGTGCCTGGAGAAAATCTGGAAACACCATATATTTT. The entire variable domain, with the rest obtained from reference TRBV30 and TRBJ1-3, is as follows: SQTIHQWPATLVQPVGSPLSLECTVEGTSNPNLYWYRQAAGRGLQLLFYSVGIGQISSEVPQNLSASRPQDRQFILSSKKLLLSDSGFYLCAWRKSGNTIYFGEGSWLTVV.

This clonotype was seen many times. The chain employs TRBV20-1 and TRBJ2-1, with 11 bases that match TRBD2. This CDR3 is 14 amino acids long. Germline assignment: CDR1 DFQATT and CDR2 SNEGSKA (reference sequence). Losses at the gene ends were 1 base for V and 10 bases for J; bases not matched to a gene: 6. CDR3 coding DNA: TGCAGTGCTAGAGTTAGCGGGGGGGCCTGGGAGCAGTTCTTC. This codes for CSARVSGGAWEQFF.

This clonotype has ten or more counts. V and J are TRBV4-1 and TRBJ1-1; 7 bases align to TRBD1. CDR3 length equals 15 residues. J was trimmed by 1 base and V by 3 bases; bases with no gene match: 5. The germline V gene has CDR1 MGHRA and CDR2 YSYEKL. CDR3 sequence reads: CASSQYTGANTEAFF. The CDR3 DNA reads TGCGCCAGCAGCCAGTATACAGGGGCGAACACTGAAGCTTTCTTT.

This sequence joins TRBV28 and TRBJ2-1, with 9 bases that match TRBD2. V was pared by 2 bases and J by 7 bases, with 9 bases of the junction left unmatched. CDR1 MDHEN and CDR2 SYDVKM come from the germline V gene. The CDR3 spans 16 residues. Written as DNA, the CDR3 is TGTGCCAGCAGTTTAATAGCGGGAGCCACGGGGAATGAGCAGTTCTTC. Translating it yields CASSLIAGATGNEQFF.

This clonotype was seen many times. This chain's CDR3 is CASSRDNNEQFF. The CDR3 coding sequence is TGTGCCAGCAGTAGGGACAACAATGAGCAGTTCTTC. V gene TRBV7-3 combines with J gene TRBJ2-1; a possible D gene is TRBD1 (6 bases). Germline V lookup: CDR1 SGHTA, CDR2 FQGTGA. CDR3 size: 12 residues. Trimming pared 6 bases from V and 5 bases from J, leaving 8 bases between. The full variable domain, rest sourced from reference TRBV7-3 and TRBJ2-1, is GAGVSQTPSNKVTEKGKYVELRCDPISGHTALYWYRQSLGQGPEFLIYFQGTGAADDSGLPNDRFFAVRPEGSVSTLKIQRTERGDSAVYLCASSRDNNEQFFGPGTRLTVL.

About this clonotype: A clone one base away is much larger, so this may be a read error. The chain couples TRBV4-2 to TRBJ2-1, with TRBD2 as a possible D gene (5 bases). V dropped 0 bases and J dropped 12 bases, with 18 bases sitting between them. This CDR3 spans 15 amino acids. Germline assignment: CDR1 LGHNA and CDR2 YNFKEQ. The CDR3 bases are TGTGCCAGCAGCCAAGAGGGTAGGCTACGGGATGGGCAGTTCTTC. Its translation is CASSQEGRLRDGQFF.

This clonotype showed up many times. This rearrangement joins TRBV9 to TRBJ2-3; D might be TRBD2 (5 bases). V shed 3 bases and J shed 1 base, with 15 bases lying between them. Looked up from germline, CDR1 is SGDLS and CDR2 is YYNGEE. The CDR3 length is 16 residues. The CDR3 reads CASSANLAGGTDTQYF. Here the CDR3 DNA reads TGTGCCAGCAGCGCAAATCTAGCTGGGGGCACAGATACGCAGTATTTT.

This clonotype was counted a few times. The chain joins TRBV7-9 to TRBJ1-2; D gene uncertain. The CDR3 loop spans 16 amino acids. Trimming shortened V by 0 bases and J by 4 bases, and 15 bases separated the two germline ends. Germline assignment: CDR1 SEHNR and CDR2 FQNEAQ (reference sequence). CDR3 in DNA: TGTGCCAGCAGCTTAGCGTCTATCGGGGTATTCTATGGCTACACCTTC. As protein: CASSLASIGVFYGYTF.

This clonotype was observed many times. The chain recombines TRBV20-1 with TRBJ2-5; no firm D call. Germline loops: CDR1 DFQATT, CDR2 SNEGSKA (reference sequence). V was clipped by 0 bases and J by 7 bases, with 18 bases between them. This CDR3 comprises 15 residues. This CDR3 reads CSARDASGPDGTQYF. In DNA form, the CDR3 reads TGCAGTGCTAGAGATGCATCCGGTCCTGATGGGACCCAGTACTTC.

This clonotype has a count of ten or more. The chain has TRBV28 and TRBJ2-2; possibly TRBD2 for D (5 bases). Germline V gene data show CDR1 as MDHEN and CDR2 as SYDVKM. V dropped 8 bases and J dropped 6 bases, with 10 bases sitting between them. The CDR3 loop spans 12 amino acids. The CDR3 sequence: CASGRAPGELFF. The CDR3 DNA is TGTGCCAGCGGGAGAGCGCCCGGGGAGCTGTTTTTT.

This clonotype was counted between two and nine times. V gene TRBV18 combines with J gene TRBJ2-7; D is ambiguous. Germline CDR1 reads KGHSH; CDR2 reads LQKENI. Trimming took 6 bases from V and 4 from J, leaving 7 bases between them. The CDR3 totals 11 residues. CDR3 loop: CASSAQYEQYF. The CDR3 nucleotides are TGTGCCAGCTCCGCCCAATACGAGCAGTACTTC.

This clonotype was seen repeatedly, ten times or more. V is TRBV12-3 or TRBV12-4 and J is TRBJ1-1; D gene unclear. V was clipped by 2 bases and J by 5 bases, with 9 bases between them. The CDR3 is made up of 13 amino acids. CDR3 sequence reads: CASSLSSQTEAFF. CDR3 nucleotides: TGTGCCAGCAGTTTATCAAGCCAGACTGAAGCTTTCTTT.

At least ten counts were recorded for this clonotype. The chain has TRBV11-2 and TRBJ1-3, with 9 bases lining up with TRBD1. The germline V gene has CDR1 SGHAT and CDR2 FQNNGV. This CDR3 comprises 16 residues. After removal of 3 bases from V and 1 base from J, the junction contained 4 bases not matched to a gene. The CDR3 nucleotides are TGTGCCAGCAGCTTCAACAGGGGGCTTTCTGGAAACACCATATATTTT. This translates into CASSFNRGLSGNTIYF.

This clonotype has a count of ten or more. In nucleotides, the CDR3 is TGTGCCAGCAGCCCAGGACAGGGGGTTAATTCACCCCTCCACTTT. Translated: CASSPGQGVNSPLHF. V usage is TRBV12-3 or TRBV12-4 and J usage is TRBJ1-6; 10 nucleotides align to TRBD1. The length of the CDR3 is 15 residues. V lost 6 bases and J lost 6; bases outside the gene matches: 5.

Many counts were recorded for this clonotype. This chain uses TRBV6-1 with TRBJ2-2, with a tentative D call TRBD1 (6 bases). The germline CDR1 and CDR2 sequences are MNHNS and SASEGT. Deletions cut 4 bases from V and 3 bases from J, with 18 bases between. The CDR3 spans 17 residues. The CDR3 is CASSGGLQGWDTGELFF. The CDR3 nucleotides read TGTGCCAGCAGTGGGGGGTTACAGGGTTGGGACACCGGGGAGCTGTTTTTT.

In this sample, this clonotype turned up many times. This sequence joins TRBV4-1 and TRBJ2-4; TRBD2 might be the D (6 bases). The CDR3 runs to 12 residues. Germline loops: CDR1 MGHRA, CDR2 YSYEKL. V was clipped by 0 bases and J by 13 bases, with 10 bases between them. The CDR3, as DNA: TGCGCCAGCAGCCAAGAGAGCGGGCCACAGTACTTC. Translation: CASSQESGPQYF.

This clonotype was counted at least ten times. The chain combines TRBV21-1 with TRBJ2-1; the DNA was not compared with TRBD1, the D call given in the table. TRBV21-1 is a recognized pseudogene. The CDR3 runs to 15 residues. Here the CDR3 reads CASSKGQAPYDEQFF. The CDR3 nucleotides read TGTGCCAGCAGCAAAGGTCAAGCGCCGTATGATGAGCAGTTCTTC.

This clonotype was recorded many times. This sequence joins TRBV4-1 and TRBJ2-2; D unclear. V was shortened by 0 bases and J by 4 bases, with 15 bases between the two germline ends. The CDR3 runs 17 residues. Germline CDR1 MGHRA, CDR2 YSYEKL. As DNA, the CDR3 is TGCGCCAGCAGCCAAGATCGGAGCGTAAGTGGCACCGGGGAGCTGTTTTTT. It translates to CASSQDRSVSGTGELFF.

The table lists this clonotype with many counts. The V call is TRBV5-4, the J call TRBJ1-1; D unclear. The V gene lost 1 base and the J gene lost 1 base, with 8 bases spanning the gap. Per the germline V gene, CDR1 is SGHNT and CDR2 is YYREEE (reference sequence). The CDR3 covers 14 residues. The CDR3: CASSLWNSNTEAFF. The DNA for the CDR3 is TGTGCCAGCAGCTTGTGGAACTCGAACACTGAAGCTTTCTTT.

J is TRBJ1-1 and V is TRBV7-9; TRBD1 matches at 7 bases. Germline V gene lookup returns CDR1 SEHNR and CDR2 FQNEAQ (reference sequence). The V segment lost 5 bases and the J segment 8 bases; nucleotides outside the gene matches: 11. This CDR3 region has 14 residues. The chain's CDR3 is CASSQQGSAPEAFF. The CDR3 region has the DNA TGTGCCAGCAGCCAACAGGGGTCCGCCCCCGAAGCTTTCTTT.

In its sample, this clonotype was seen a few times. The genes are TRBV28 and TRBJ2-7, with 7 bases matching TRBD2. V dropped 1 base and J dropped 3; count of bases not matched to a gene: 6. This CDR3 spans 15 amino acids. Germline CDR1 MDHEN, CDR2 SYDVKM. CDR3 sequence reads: CASSLSGGNFYEQYF. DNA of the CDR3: TGTGCCAGCAGTTTATCCGGGGGGAACTTCTACGAGCAGTACTTC.

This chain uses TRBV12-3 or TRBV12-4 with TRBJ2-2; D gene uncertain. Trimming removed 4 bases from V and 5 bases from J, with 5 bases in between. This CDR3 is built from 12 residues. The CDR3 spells CASSYVTGELFF. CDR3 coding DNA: TGTGCCAGCAGTTACGTTACCGGGGAGCTGTTTTTT.

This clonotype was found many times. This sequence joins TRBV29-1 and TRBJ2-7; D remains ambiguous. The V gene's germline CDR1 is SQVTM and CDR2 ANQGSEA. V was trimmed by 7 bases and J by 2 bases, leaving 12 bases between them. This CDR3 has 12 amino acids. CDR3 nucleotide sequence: TGCAGCGCCACCCGTTACCCCTACGAGCAGTACTTC. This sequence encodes CSATRYPYEQYF.